One sample yielded the 2 T cell receptor beta chains listed below, sequenced in a study of STAT5B mutations in CD4+ large granular lymphocyte leukemia. Sequencing was performed with immunoSEQ multiplex PCR; in TCRdb, only in-frame clones are kept and a portion is missing. The sample shows under 35,000 clones, more than 65% of them seen only once. The sequenced sample was CD4+ T cells from blood buffy coats. The receptors were gathered from a human donor in good health.

CDR3 DNA sequence: TGCGCCAGCAGTCAATCTAGCAGGACTAGCAACACCGGGGAGCTGTTTTTT. Translating gives CASSQSSRTSNTGELFF. The chain carries TRBV23-1 and TRBJ2-2; 8 positions match TRBD2. TRBV23-1 is designated an ORF whose function remains uncertain. CDR3 length: 17 amino acids. After removal of 0 bases from V and 2 bases from J, the junction contained 5 bases not matched to a gene.

The genes are TRBV4-1 and TRBJ2-3; unclear D gene. From germline, CDR1 is MGHRA and CDR2 YSYEKL. V lost 4 bases and J 5 bases, leaving 16 bases between the germline ends. The CDR3 spans 15 residues. The CDR3 DNA follows: TGCGCCAGCAGCCCCTTGGGCCTTCCCGGAGATACGCAGTATTTT. Residues: CASSPLGLPGDTQYF.